One and the same sample provided the 18 T cell receptor beta chains below, sequenced in a study of glioma-infiltrating T cells. Using RNA template, CDR3s of TCR alpha and beta were amplified with iRepertoire arm-PCR. MiXCR, applied by TCRdb to the multiplex PCR reads, yields one record per CDR3 protein. The sample lists 150,000 to 200,000 distinct CDR3 sequences; around 40% were seen once. Specimen: glioma tissue, nonneoplastic brain tissue, or PBMCs (not recorded which). The receptors stem from a human donor with low-grade glioma or glioblastoma, undergoing nonglioma brain surgery, or in good health (not recorded which).

As concerns this clonotype: A clone one base away is much larger, so this may be a read error. The rearrangement joins TRBV7-2 to TRBJ1-1; D not certain. The CDR3 consists of 12 residues. Germline-derived CDR1 and CDR2 are SGHTA and FQGNSA. CDR3 residues: CAGSFSVSEAFF. In DNA form, the CDR3 reads TGTGCCGGCAGCTTCTCAGTCAGCGAAGCTTTCTTT.

This clonotype has ten or more counts. This sequence joins TRBV11-2 and TRBJ2-3; 11 bases line up with TRBD2. This CDR3 comprises 17 residues. Germline CDR1 SGHAT, CDR2 FQNNGV. V lost 7 bases and J lost 4; bases outside the gene matches: 13. CDR3 nucleotides: TGTGCCAGCACCCGAACGGCTAGCGGGAGGCCCTCAGATACGCAGTATTTT. Translated, it gives CASTRTASGRPSDTQYF.

The chain has TRBV5-1 and TRBJ2-2; possibly TRBD1 for D (6 bases). The CDR3 sequence is 14 residues long. V was clipped by 0 bases and J by 5 bases, with 8 bases between them. Germline V gene sequence: CDR1 SGHRS, CDR2 YFSETQ. CDR3 in amino acids: CASSLAQGTGELFF. The CDR3 region has the DNA TGCGCCAGCAGCTTGGCACAGGGTACCGGGGAGCTGTTTTTT. Variable domain in full (rest from reference TRBV5-1 and TRBJ2-2): KAGVTQTPRYLIKTRGQQVTLSCSPISGHRSVSWYQQTPGQGLQFLFEYFSETQRNKGNFPGRFSGRQFSNSRSEMNVSTLELGDSALYLCASSLAQGTGELFFGEGSRLTVL.

V and J are TRBV30 and TRBJ1-2; possibly TRBD1 for D (5 bases). CDR3 length equals 12 residues. The V gene lost 0 bases and the J gene lost 4 bases, with 6 bases spanning the gap. Per the germline V gene, CDR1 is GTSNPN and CDR2 is SVGIG (reference sequence). The CDR3 region is CAWSVTAYGYTF. DNA of the CDR3: TGTGCCTGGAGTGTGACAGCCTATGGCTACACCTTC.

This chain joins TRBV4-2 and TRBJ2-3; D remains ambiguous. The CDR3 loop spans 14 amino acids. V lost 5 bases to trimming and J lost 1 base, with 10 bases between them. Germline assignment: CDR1 LGHNA and CDR2 YNFKEQ. The CDR3 spells CASSDDKGTDTQYF. CDR3 DNA sequence: TGTGCCAGCAGCGACGACAAAGGCACAGATACGCAGTATTTT.

This chain connects TRBV3-1 to TRBJ2-7; D is uncertain. CDR1 and CDR2 (germline): LGHDT, YNNKEL (reference sequence). The CDR3 spans 14 residues. Trimming left V 0 bases short and J 6 bases short, with 12 bases between. The CDR3 is CASSQDFAGREQYF. CDR3 bases: TGTGCCAGCAGCCAAGATTTTGCTGGGCGCGAGCAGTACTTC.

At least ten counts were recorded for this clonotype. This chain joins TRBV19 and TRBJ2-1, with D uncertain. Trimming pared 5 bases from V and 5 bases from J, leaving 4 bases between. The CDR3 is 11 amino acids. From germline, CDR1 is LNHDA and CDR2 SQIVND (reference sequence). The CDR3 bases are TGTGCCAGTAGTCTCCACAATGAGCAGTTCTTC. It yields the protein CASSLHNEQFF.

The V call is TRBV30, the J call TRBJ1-1, with 12 bases aligning to TRBD1. This CDR3 region has 14 residues. Losses at the gene ends were 3 bases for V and 1 base for J; bases not matched to a gene: 0. Germline CDR1 GTSNPN, CDR2 SVGIG (reference sequence). In DNA form, the CDR3 reads TGTGCCTGGAGGGGACAGGGGGCGAACACTGAAGCTTTCTTT. As protein: CAWRGQGANTEAFF.

The sample holds many counts of this clonotype. V and J are TRBV27 and TRBJ2-7, with a weak D call TRBD1 (5 bases). The CDR3 runs to 13 residues. The germline CDR1 and CDR2 sequences are MNHEY and SMNVEV (reference sequence). The germline V and J ends were trimmed by 5 bases and 6 bases, with 14 bases remaining between them. CDR3 nucleotides: TGTGCCAGCAGTCCAAGGTGGACAATCGAGCAGTACTTC. Its protein is CASSPRWTIEQYF.

By sample share, this clonotype is medium-sized (0.01 to 0.1%). V gene TRBV20-1 combines with J gene TRBJ1-5; D ambiguous. CDR3 length: 13 residues. V was clipped by 1 base and J by 9 bases, with 13 bases between them. The germline CDR1 and CDR2 sequences are DFQATT and SNEGSKA (reference sequence). The CDR3 loop is CSARALLAAPQHF. Written as DNA, the CDR3 is TGCAGTGCTAGAGCTCTTCTTGCGGCGCCCCAGCATTTT.

The chain carries TRBV28 and TRBJ2-7, with D perhaps matching TRBD1 or TRBD2 (5 bases each). V shed 2 bases and J shed 4 bases, with 18 bases lying between them. CDR3 length: 16 residues. Germline V gene lookup returns CDR1 MDHEN and CDR2 SYDVKM. CDR3 DNA sequence: TGTGCCAGCAGTTTAGTAAGGCCTGACGAGGGGTACGAGCAGTACTTC. Protein: CASSLVRPDEGYEQYF.

This clonotype came up many times. The J gene is TRBJ1-1, the V gene TRBV12-3 or TRBV12-4; D may be TRBD1 (6 bases). V was cut by 6 bases and J by 7 bases, with 18 bases left in between. This CDR3 spans 14 amino acids. CDR3 bases: TGTGCCAGCAGCCGATCGGGGGGGCCTAATGAAGCTTTCTTT. It translates to CASSRSGGPNEAFF.

Only a few counts were recorded for this clonotype. The chain recombines TRBV2 with TRBJ2-3; 7 bases are shared with TRBD2. The V segment lost 5 bases and the J segment 0 bases; nucleotides outside the gene matches: 8. The CDR3 spans 16 residues. The V gene's germline CDR1 is SNHLY and CDR2 FYNNEI. The CDR3 reads CASSKTRAGSTDTQYF. CDR3 nucleotides: TGTGCCAGCAGTAAAACCCGAGCGGGGAGCACAGATACGCAGTATTTT.

This clonotype was observed at least ten times. J is TRBJ2-5 and V is TRBV28; TRBD1 aligns across 7 bases. The CDR3 sequence is 13 residues long. V shed 5 bases, J shed 14 bases, and the junction held 14 bases outside the gene matches. In germline, CDR1 is MDHEN, CDR2 SYDVKM. CDR3 in amino acids: CASSLLGQFYQYF. The CDR3 DNA reads as TGTGCCAGCAGTCTACTGGGACAGTTTTATCAATACTTC. Combining the CDR3 with reference TRBV28 and TRBJ2-5 gives the whole variable domain DVKVTQSSRYLVKRTGEKVFLECVQDMDHENMFWYRQDPGLGLRLIYFSYDVKMKEKGDIPEGYSVSREKKERFSLILESASTNQTSMYLCASSLLGQFYQYFGPGTRLLVL.

The chain employs TRBV24-1 and TRBJ2-7; 9 nucleotides match TRBD1. V lost 5 bases to trimming and J lost 2 bases; unmatched junction nucleotides: 6. There are 15 residues in the CDR3. Germline V lookup: CDR1 KGHDR, CDR2 SFDVKD. CDR3 sequence: CATSVVDRGTYEQYF. CDR3 DNA: TGTGCCACCAGTGTAGTGGACAGGGGAACCTACGAGCAGTACTTC.

The chain links TRBV12-3 or TRBV12-4 to TRBJ2-3, with D uncertain. The germline V and J ends were trimmed by 4 bases and 2 bases, with 4 bases remaining between them. The CDR3 is 12 residues long. The CDR3 here is CASSSLTDTQYF. The CDR3 bases are TGTGCCAGCAGTTCTCTCACAGATACGCAGTATTTT.

For this clonotype: Being one base from a much bigger clone, this may be a read error. The chain links TRBV4-1 to TRBJ2-1; 7 bases agree with TRBD1. Germline lookup yields CDR1 MGHRA and CDR2 YSYEKL. The CDR3 length is 15 residues. Germline trimming cut 0 bases from V and 8 bases from J; bases unmatched to any gene: 7. CDR3 region: CASSQDLTGADEQFF. In DNA, the CDR3 is TGCGCCAGCAGCCAAGATCTCACAGGGGCGGATGAGCAGTTCTTC.

Turning to this clonotype: A much more abundant neighbour one base away suggests this may be a read error. V and J are TRBV2 and TRBJ1-5; TRBD1 aligns across 7 bases. CDR1 is SNHLY and CDR2 is FYNNEI in the germline V gene. V shed 5 bases and J 1 base; nucleotides not matched to a gene: 8. CDR3 size: 16 residues. The CDR3 region is CASSSEGARSNQPQHF. DNA of the CDR3: TGTGCCAGCAGTTCAGAGGGGGCGCGGAGCAATCAGCCCCAGCATTTT.